One and the same sample provided the 5 T cell receptor beta chains below, sequenced in a study of response to subunit inactivated influenza vaccine. TCRdb used MiXCR to reprocess the RT-PCR reads, holding one entry per CDR3 protein. Here the sample spans over 150,000 distinct CDR3 sequences, approximately 10% being singletons. Specimen: non-naive T cells sorted from PBMCs, collected 45 days after vaccination. The receptors were gathered from a man aged 50-59 years who received an inactivated influenza vaccine.

J is TRBJ2-1 and V is TRBV6-5; the D gene is possibly TRBD1 (5 bases). Germline CDR1 reads MNHEY; CDR2 reads SVGAGI. The CDR3 is 15 residues long. Trimming took 0 bases from V and 5 from J, leaving 11 bases between them. The CDR3 DNA reads as TGTGCCAGCAGTTACTCGCGCAGGGCTAACAATGAGCAGTTCTTC. It specifies CASSYSRRANNEQFF.

The chain carries TRBV5-4 and TRBJ2-2; 10 bases fit TRBD2. The ends lost 5 bases at V and 2 bases at J; junction bases unmatched: 6. The germline V gene has CDR1 SGHNT and CDR2 YYREEE (reference sequence). This CDR3 has 16 residues. This chain's CDR3 is CASSHQRGGNTGELFF. The CDR3 DNA follows: TGTGCCAGCAGTCATCAGCGGGGGGGCAACACCGGGGAGCTGTTTTTT.

This chain connects TRBV12-3 or TRBV12-4 to TRBJ1-2; D perhaps matches TRBD1 (6 bases). The CDR3 loop spans 13 amino acids. Trimming pared 8 bases from V and 4 bases from J, leaving 14 bases between. DNA for the CDR3: TGTGCCAGCGGAATGGGGGCGGGCTATGGCTACACCTTC. Translating gives CASGMGAGYGYTF.

This sequence joins TRBV5-1 and TRBJ1-6; 7 bases fit TRBD1. This CDR3 is 15 amino acids long. Germline CDR1 reads SGHRS; CDR2 reads YFSETQ. Unmatched junction bases numbered 8, after V lost 4 bases and J lost 7 bases. The CDR3 here is CASSTTGVGNSPLHF. CDR3 DNA sequence: TGCGCCAGCAGCACAACAGGGGTAGGGAATTCACCCCTCCACTTT.

This chain connects TRBV5-1 to TRBJ1-1; possibly TRBD1 for D (5 bases). This CDR3 region has 13 residues. V was clipped by 6 bases and J by 1 base, with 10 bases between them. Germline V gene sequence: CDR1 SGHRS, CDR2 YFSETQ. The CDR3 DNA follows: TGCGCCAGCAAGCGAGACAGGAACACTGAAGCTTTCTTT. Its translation is CASKRDRNTEAFF.